This T cell receptor (beta chain) came from a study of post-analysis software for immune sequencing data. Study results and caveats: Relative to controls, patients had five TRBV segments at higher frequency, with TRBV5-6, TRBV5-1 and TRBV20-1 among these. Controls had significantly higher normalized Chao1 diversity than multiple sclerosis patients.

This CDR3 contains 12 residues. Trimming took off 5 bases at V and 6 bases at J, with 8 bases between the two ends. Germline V gene data show CDR1 as ENHRY and CDR2 as SYGVKD. TCR beta libraries were prepared from cDNA with unique molecular identifiers. MiXCR, applied by TCRdb to the PCR reads, yields one record per CDR3 protein. The data contain 750,000 to 900,000 distinct CDR3 sequences, 40% to 55% of them seen just once; the ten biggest clones take up approximately 5%. Worth noting for this clonotype: The antigen remains undetermined.

The source material was blood. The clonotype was recovered from a girl aged 5-17 years with multiple sclerosis. The genes are TRBV10-3 and TRBJ1-5, with unresolved D. The CDR3: CAISKDGQPQHF. DNA of the CDR3: TGTGCCATCAGTAAGGACGGTCAGCCCCAGCATTTT.